Listed below are T cell receptor beta chains from one sample, sequenced in a study of blood T cell repertoires in COVID-19. Profiling relied on immunoSEQ multiplex PCR, and the TCRdb table lists in-frame clones only, not all of them. This sample has some 190,000 clones, with 70% to 80% found just once. Sequenced input: PBMCs or T cells enriched from blood (not recorded which). The receptors were gathered from a man in his 60s who had been exposed to COVID-19. Both conserved end residues are part of each CDR3. Each record gives: J gene, V gene, CDR3 protein.

TRBJ2-1	TRBV24-1	CATSDLTHEQFF
TRBJ2-7	TRBV6-2/TRBV6-3	CASSYRLGTSGAVPYEQYF
TRBJ2-1	TRBV5-4	CASSFGLAGYNEQFF
TRBJ2-2	TRBV2	CASTAGAGTGELFF
TRBJ1-3	TRBV5-1	CASSSSGTNSGNTIYF
TRBJ1-1	TRBV29-1	CSAGQGVNTEAFF
TRBJ2-2	TRBV9	CASSVVVGPGELFF
TRBJ1-2	TRBV11-3	CASSLEDRGTHGYTF
TRBJ1-2	TRBV7-2	CASSSPGFLSYTF
TRBJ2-2	TRBV7-9	CASSRTGSGGTGELFF
TRBJ2-7	TRBV7-6	CASSLNLAGGYEQYF
TRBJ1-6	TRBV5-1	CASSLSGTGESPLHF
TRBJ2-1	TRBV11-1	CASSVGQAQFF
TRBJ2-7	TRBV7-9	CASSTSQWGQYEQYF
TRBJ1-2	TRBV19	CASTHRETYGYTF
TRBJ2-7	TRBV7-9	CASSSLGEGNSYEQYF
TRBJ1-1	TRBV15	CATSRGDSPEAFF
TRBJ2-3	TRBV4-1	CASSQAFSGSGTQYF
TRBJ2-1	TRBV5-5	CASSTGLAGERFF
TRBJ2-1	TRBV27	CATAGPNNEQFF
TRBJ2-3	TRBV27	CASSLTGTDTQYF
TRBJ2-2	TRBV19	CASSISAGLANTGELFF
TRBJ2-5	TRBV5-1	CASSFMGSGTQETQYF
TRBJ2-2	TRBV11-3	CASSPILARRNTGELFF
TRBJ1-3	TRBV7-8	CASSLGTGLGNTIYF
TRBJ2-7	TRBV7-3	CASSLNFQFRTGGSYEQYF
TRBJ2-3	TRBV7-9	CASSSIAGATDTQYF
TRBJ1-2	TRBV9	CASSVGQLSKGYGYTF
TRBJ1-5	TRBV7-2	CASSQRQTYQPQHF
TRBJ1-2	TRBV7-9	CASSLTGIDGYTF
TRBJ2-2	TRBV9	CASSVVANTGELFF
TRBJ2-7	TRBV9	CASSTGLAGTYEQYF
TRBJ2-7	TRBV2	CASRRGAGAYEQYF
TRBJ2-7	TRBV6-5	CASRRDSYEQYF
TRBJ2-5	TRBV7-9	CASSPKGGGEKGGQYF
TRBJ1-2	TRBV7-8	CASSRGQSNYGYTF
TRBJ1-1	TRBV10-3	CAISGGGGTEAFF
TRBJ2-7	TRBV9	CASSVGLGTYEQYF
TRBJ1-1	TRBV10-3	CAISDRGFAEAFF
TRBJ2-6	TRBV5-1	CASSPRGLGANVLTF
TRBJ2-4	TRBV5-1	CASSLAGSPENIQYF
TRBJ2-1	TRBV19	CASSVRGGNEQFF
TRBJ1-6	TRBV5-1	CASSVGTGVSPLHF
TRBJ1-4	TRBV21-1	CASSKELSGTPINEKLFF
TRBJ2-1	TRBV2	CASSDVQGFYNEQFF
TRBJ2-3	TRBV14	CASSQGWLAEITDTQYF
TRBJ2-7	TRBV29-1	CSVRTGVRYEQYF
TRBJ2-3	TRBV7-9	CASSLAGGRASTDTQYF
TRBJ2-1	TRBV7-3	CASSPGRMNEQFF
TRBJ1-1	TRBV3-1/TRBV3-2	CASQGTRVDTEAFF
TRBJ2-2	TRBV7-9	CASSPGVDTGELFF
TRBJ2-7	TRBV12-3/TRBV12-4	CASGPGLTGEQYF
TRBJ2-1	TRBV19	CASSIEPLTSGRVSSYNEQFF
TRBJ2-7	TRBV5-1	CASSPVDSVYEQYF
TRBJ1-4	TRBV7-9	CASSSTEPSSEKLFF